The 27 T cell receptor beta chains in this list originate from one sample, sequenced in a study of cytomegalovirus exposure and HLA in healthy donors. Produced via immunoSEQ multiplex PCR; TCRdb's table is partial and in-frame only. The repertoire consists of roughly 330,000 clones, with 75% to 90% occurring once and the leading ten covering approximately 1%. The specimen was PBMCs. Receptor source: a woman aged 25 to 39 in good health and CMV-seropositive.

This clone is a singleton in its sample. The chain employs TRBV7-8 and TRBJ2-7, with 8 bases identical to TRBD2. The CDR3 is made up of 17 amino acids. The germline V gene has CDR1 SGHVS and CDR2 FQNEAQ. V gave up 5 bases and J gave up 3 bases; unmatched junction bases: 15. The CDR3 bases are TGTGCCAGCAGCCGACCTGCCGAGACTAGCGCCAGCTACGAGCAGTACTTC. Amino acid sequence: CASSRPAETSASYEQYF.

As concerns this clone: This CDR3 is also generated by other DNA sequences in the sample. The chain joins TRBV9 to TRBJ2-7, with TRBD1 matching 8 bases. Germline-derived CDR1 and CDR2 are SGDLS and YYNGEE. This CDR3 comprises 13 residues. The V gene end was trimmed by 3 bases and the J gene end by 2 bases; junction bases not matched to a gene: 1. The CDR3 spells CASSAQGAYEQYF. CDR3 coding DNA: TGTGCCAGCAGCGCACAGGGGGCCTACGAGCAGTACTTC.

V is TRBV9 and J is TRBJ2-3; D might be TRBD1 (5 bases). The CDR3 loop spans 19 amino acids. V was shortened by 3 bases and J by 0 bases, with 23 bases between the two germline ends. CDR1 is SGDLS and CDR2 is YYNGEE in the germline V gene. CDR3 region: CASSAQAYGRKPSTDTQYF. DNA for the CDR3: TGTGCCAGCAGCGCACAGGCGTATGGGCGGAAACCTAGCACAGATACGCAGTATTTT.

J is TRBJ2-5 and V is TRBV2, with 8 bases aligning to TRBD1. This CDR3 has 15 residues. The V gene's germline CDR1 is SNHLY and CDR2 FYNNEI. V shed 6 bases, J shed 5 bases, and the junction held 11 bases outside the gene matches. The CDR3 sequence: CASRVWGTGGETQYF. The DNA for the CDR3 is TGTGCCAGCAGAGTTTGGGGGACAGGCGGCGAGACCCAGTACTTC.

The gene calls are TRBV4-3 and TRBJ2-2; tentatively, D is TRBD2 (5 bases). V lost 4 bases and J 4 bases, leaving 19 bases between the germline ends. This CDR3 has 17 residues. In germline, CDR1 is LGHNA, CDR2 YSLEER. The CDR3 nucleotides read TGCGCCAGCAGCCGCCGGGATATGGCCCTTTCCACCGGGGAGCTGTTTTTT. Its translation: CASSRRDMALSTGELFF.

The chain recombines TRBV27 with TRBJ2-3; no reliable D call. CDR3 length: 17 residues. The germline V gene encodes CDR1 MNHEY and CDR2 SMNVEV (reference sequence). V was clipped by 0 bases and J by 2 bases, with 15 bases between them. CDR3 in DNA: TGTGCCAGCAGTTTATCGAGTTATCGAGCGACCACAGATACGCAGTATTTT. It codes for CASSLSSYRATTDTQYF.

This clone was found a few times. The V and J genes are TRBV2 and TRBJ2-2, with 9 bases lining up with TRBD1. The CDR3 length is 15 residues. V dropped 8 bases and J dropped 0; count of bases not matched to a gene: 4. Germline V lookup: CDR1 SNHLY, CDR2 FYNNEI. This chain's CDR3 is CASLGQGSNTGELFF. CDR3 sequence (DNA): TGTGCCAGCCTAGGACAGGGGTCGAACACCGGGGAGCTGTTTTTT.

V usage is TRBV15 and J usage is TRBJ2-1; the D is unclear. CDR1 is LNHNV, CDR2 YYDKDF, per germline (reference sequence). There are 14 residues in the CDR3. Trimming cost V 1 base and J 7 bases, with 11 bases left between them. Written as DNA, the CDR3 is TGTGCCACCAGCAGAGGTCGTGGATGGAATGAGCAGTTCTTC. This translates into CATSRGRGWNEQFF.

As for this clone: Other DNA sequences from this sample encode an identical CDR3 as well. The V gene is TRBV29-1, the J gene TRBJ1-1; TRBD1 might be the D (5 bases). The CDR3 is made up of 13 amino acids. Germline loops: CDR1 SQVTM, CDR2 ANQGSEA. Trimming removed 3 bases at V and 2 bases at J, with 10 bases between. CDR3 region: CSVEEGLNTEAFF. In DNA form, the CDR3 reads TGCAGCGTTGAGGAGGGGCTTAACACTGAAGCTTTCTTT.

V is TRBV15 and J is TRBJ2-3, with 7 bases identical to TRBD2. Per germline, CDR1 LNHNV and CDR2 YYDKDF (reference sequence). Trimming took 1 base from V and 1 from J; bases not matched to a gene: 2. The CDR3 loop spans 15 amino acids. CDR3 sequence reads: CATSRAAGGTDTQYF. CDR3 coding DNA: TGTGCCACCAGCAGAGCGGCGGGGGGCACAGATACGCAGTATTTT.

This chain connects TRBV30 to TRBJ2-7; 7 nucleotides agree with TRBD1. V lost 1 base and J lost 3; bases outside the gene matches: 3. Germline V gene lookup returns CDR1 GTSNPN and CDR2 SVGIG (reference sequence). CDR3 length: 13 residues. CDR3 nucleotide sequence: TGTGCCTGGAGTGGGGACAGCCTCTACGAGCAGTACTTC. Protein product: CAWSGDSLYEQYF. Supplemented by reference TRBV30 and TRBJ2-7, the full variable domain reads SQTIHQWPATLVQPVGSPLSLECTVEGTSNPNLYWYRQAAGRGLQLLFYSVGIGQISSEVPQNLSASRPQDRQFILSSKKLLLSDSGFYLCAWSGDSLYEQYFGPGTRLTVT.

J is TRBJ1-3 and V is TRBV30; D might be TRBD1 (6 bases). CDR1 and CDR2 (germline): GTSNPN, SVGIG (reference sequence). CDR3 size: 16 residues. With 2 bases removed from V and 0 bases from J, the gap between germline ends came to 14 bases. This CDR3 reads CAWSPQQGRSGNTIYF. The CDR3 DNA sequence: TGTGCCTGGAGTCCACAACAGGGCCGCTCTGGAAACACCATATATTTT.

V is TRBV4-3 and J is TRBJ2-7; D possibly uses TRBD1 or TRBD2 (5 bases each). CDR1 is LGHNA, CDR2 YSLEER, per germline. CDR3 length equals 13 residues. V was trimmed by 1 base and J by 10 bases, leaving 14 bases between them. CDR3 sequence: CASSQVPGADQYF. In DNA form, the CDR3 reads TGCGCCAGCAGCCAAGTGCCCGGGGCAGATCAGTACTTC.

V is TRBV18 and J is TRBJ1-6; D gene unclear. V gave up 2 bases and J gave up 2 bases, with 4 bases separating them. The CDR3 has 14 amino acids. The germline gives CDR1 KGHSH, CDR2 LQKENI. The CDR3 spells CASSPIPYNSPLHF. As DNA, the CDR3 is TGTGCCAGCTCACCAATCCCCTATAATTCACCCCTCCACTTT. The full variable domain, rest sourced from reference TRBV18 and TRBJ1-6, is NAGVMQNPRHLVRRRGQEARLRCSPMKGHSHVYWYRQLPEEGLKFMVYLQKENIIDESGMPKERFSAEFPKEGPSILRIQQVVRGDSAAYFCASSPIPYNSPLHFGNGTRLTVT.

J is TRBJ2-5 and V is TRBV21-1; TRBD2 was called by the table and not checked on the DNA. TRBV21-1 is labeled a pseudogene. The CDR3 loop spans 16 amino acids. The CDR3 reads CASSKGNGTSGRARYF. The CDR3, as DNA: TGTGCCAGCAGCAAAGGGAATGGGACTAGCGGGAGGGCCCGATACTTC.

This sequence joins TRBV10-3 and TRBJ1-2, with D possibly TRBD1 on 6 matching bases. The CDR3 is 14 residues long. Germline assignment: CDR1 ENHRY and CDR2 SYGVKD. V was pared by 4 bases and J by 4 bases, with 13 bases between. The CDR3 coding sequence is TGTGCCATCAGTGGTTCAGGGGCGATCTATGGCTACACCTTC. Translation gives CAISGSGAIYGYTF.

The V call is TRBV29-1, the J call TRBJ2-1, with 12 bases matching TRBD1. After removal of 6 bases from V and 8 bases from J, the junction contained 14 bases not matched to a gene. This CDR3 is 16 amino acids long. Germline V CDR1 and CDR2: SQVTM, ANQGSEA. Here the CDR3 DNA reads TGCAGCGTACGCCCGGGGGACAGGGGGCGGTGGGATGAGCAGTTCTTC. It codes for CSVRPGDRGRWDEQFF.

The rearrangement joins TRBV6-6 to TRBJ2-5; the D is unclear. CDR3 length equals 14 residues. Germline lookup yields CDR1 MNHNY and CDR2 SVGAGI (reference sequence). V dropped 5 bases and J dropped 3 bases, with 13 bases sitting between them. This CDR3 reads CASSTQDGKETQYF. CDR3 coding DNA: TGTGCCAGCAGTACCCAGGACGGAAAAGAGACCCAGTACTTC.

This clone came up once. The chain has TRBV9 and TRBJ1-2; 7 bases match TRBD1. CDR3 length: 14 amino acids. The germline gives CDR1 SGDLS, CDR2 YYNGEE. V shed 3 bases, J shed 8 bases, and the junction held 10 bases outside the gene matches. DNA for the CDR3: TGTGCCAGCAGCGAGGGACAGAGGGTTGGAGGCTACACCTTC. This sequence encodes CASSEGQRVGGYTF.

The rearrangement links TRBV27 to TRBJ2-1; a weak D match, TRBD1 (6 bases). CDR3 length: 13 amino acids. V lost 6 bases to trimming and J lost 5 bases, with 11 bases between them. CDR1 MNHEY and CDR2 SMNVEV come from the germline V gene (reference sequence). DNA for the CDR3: TGTGCCAGCAGGCAGGGGATTGACAATGAGCAGTTCTTC. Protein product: CASRQGIDNEQFF.

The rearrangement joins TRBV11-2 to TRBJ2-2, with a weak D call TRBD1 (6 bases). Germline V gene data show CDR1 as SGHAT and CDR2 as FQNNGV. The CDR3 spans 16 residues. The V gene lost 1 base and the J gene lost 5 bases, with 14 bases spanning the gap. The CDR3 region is CASSLARGGYTGELFF. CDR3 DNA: TGTGCCAGCAGCTTAGCCCGAGGGGGTTATACCGGGGAGCTGTTTTTT.

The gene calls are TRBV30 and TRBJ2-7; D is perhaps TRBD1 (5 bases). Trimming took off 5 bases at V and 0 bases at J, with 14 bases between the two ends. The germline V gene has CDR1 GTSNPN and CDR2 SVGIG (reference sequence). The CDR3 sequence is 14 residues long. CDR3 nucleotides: TGTGCCTGGGAAGGGGCAGCCAGCTCCTACGAGCAGTACTTC. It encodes CAWEGAASSYEQYF.

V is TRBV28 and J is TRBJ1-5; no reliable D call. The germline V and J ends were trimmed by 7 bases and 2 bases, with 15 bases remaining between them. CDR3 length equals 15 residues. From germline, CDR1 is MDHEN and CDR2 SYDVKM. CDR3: CASTLVGGGNQPQHF. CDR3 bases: TGTGCCAGCACTCTCGTCGGTGGGGGCAATCAGCCCCAGCATTTT.

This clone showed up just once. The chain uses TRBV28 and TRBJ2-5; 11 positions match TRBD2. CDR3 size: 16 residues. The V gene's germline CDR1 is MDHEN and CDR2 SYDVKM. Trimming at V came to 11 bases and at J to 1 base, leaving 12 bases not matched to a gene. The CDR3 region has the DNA TGTGCCGCCCGTTCGGCTAGCGGGGGGATCCAAGAGACCCAGTACTTC. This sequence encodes CAARSASGGIQETQYF.

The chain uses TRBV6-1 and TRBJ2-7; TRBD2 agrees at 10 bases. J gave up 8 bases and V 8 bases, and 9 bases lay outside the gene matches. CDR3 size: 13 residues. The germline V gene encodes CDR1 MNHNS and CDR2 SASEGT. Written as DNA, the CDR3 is TGTGCCAGCGCGGCTAGCGGGGGTTTTCAGCAGTACTTC. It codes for CASAASGGFQQYF.

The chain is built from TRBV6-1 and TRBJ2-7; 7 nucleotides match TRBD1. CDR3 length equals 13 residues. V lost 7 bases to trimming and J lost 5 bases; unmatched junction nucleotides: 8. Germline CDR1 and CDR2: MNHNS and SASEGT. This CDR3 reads CASITTGRHEQYF. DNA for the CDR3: TGTGCCAGCATAACGACAGGGCGTCACGAGCAGTACTTC.

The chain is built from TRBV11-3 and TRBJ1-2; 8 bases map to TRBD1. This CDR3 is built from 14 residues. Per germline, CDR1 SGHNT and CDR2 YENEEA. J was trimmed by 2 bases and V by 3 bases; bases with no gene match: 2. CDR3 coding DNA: TGTGCCAGCAGCTTGCAGGGGGCGAACTATGGCTACACCTTC. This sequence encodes CASSLQGANYGYTF.